The clone carrying this T cell receptor beta chain was seen only once. Its antigen is not known. Unique molecular identifiers were incorporated during preparation of the TCRbeta library. TCRdb called the PCR reads again in MiXCR, with one record for every CDR3 protein. The sample has fewer than 750,000 distinct CDR3 sequences, more than 20% seen once; the top ten hold 30% to 40%. Germline V gene data show CDR1 as DFQATT and CDR2 as SNEGSKA (reference sequence). The CDR3 has 13 residues. The data belong to a study of T-cell reconstitution after alpha-beta-depleted transplantation in children. Findings and limits, study-wide: Reported findings indicate that, about two months after transplant, alpha-beta T cells came from several hundred expanded clones, which were derived from non-depleted graft cells. After one year, T-cell counts and TCRbeta diversity mostly came from new T cells. Surviving thymic progenitors and recipient T cells were the source of high TCRbeta diversity at day 60 in some patients.

The J gene is TRBJ2-1, the V gene TRBV20-1; 8 nucleotides match TRBD2. Sample: PBMCs, taken before TCRalphabeta/CD19-depleted stem cell transplant. The sequence was collected from a boy in the first two years of life with Wiskott-Aldrich syndrome, due to receive a stem cell transplant. CDR3 sequence (DNA): TGCAGCCGCCGTAGCGGGATCAACAATGAGCAGTTCTTC. It yields the protein CSRRSGINNEQFF.